Listed below are T cell receptor beta chains from one sample, sequenced in a study of CD8 T cells in ankylosing spondylitis. TCRdb ran MiXCR on the 5' RACE reads and lists one entry per CDR3 protein. The table has 150,000 to 200,000 distinct CDR3 sequences, roughly 12% seen once; the top ten hold approximately 15%. Sequencing was carried out using blood, either unsorted or a sorted T cell fraction (not recorded which). The source of these receptors is a male donor with ankylosing spondylitis or in good health (not recorded which). Both conserved end residues are part of each CDR3. A D gene is named only where the DNA matches it firmly. Clone size is given for some rows only: seen once, a few or many times, or a class if the clone is expanded.

D gene,clone size,V gene,J gene,CDR3 DNA,CDR3 protein
TRBD1,NA,TRBV6-4,TRBJ2-5,TGTGCCAGCAGTGCCGGGACAGGGGGAGAGACCCAGTACTTC,CASSAGTGGETQYF
TRBD2,NA,TRBV9,TRBJ2-7,TGTGCCAGCAGCGTAGGAGGGGAGGGGTACTACGAGCAGTACTTC,CASSVGGEGYYEQYF
NA,few,TRBV27,TRBJ2-1,TGTGCCAGCAGTTCGGGGGGCCTGGGGCCCAATGAGCAGTTCTTC,CASSSGGLGPNEQFF
TRBD1,NA,TRBV7-8,TRBJ1-6,TGTGCCAGCAGCCCACAGGGGAGGGGATCACCCCTCCACTTT,CASSPQGRGSPLHF
NA,NA,TRBV30,TRBJ2-7,TGTGCCTGGAGTGTCGGCGGGGCGTACGAGCAGTACTTC,CAWSVGGAYEQYF
NA,NA,TRBV2,TRBJ2-3,TGTGCCAGCAGTGGATACCAGGAACTTTCCACAGATACGCAGTATTTT,CASSGYQELSTDTQYF
NA,few,TRBV12-5,TRBJ1-3,TGTGCTAGTGGTTTGCCGTACTCGGGACACCCTTCTGGAAACACCATATATTTT,CASGLPYSGHPSGNTIYF
NA,few,TRBV30,TRBJ2-1,TGTGCCTGGAGTGTGGGGACGATCAATGAGCAGTTCTTC,CAWSVGTINEQFF
NA,few,TRBV12-3/TRBV12-4,TRBJ2-7,TGTGCCAGCAGTCTCTACAGGGTCGAGCAGTACTTC,CASSLYRVEQYF
NA,many,TRBV5-1,TRBJ2-3,TGCGCCAGCAGCATATGGGAGCCCGGAACAGATACGCAGTATTTT,CASSIWEPGTDTQYF
NA,NA,TRBV11-3,TRBJ2-3,TGTGCCAGCAGCAGAGGCACCACAGATACGCAGTATTTT,CASSRGTTDTQYF
NA,many,TRBV5-1,TRBJ2-1,TGCGCCAGCAGCCAGGGGACCTCCAATGAGCAGTTCTTC,CASSQGTSNEQFF
NA,few,TRBV27,TRBJ2-2,TGTGCCAGCAGTTTGGAGGGCCTCACGAACACCGGGGAGCTGTTTTTT,CASSLEGLTNTGELFF
TRBD1,few,TRBV7-9,TRBJ2-1,TGTGCCAGCAGCTTCCTCGGGACAGATAATGAGCAGTTCTTC,CASSFLGTDNEQFF
NA,NA,TRBV29-1,TRBJ2-7,TGCAGCGTCGCCCACCGCCAGGACAGTCCGGGCGAGCAGTACTTC,CSVAHRQDSPGEQYF
NA,few,TRBV6-1,TRBJ2-7,TGTGCCAGCAGTGAAGAGTATAGCGGAAGCTCCTACGAGCAGTACTTC,CASSEEYSGSSYEQYF
NA,many,TRBV4-1,TRBJ1-1,TGCGCCAGCAGCCAAGATGTAGGGGTGAACACTGAAGCTTTCTTT,CASSQDVGVNTEAFF
TRBD2,few,TRBV7-6,TRBJ2-1,TGTGCCAGCAGCTTCGCTAGCGGCGCATGGAATGTAGATGAGCAGTTCTTC,CASSFASGAWNVDEQFF
NA,NA,TRBV7-2,TRBJ2-7,TGTGCCAGCAGCTTAGCGAGCGGGCCACCTATCTACGAGCAGTACTTC,CASSLASGPPIYEQYF
TRBD1,many,TRBV12-3/TRBV12-4,TRBJ2-5,TGTGCCAGCAGTTTGGAGACAGGGATGGAGACCCAGTACTTC,CASSLETGMETQYF
NA,few,TRBV10-2,TRBJ2-2,TGCGCCAGCAGTGAATATAGGGAGACCGGGGAGCTGTTTTTT,CASSEYRETGELFF
NA,few,TRBV5-1,TRBJ2-5,TGCGCCAGCAGCTTGGAGGTTTTAGCGGAAGAGACCCAGTACTTC,CASSLEVLAEETQYF
TRBD2,NA,TRBV7-6,TRBJ2-1,TGTGCCAGCAGCTACGAATGGGGCGGGGGGGCCAATGAGCAGTTCTTC,CASSYEWGGGANEQFF
NA,NA,TRBV29-1,TRBJ2-1,TGCAGCGTCCACCGGGACATCAAACCCTACAATGAGCAGTTCTTC,CSVHRDIKPYNEQFF
NA,NA,TRBV2,TRBJ2-1,TGTGCCAGCAGTGAATCGAGGGGAACCTACAATGAGCAGTTCTTC,CASSESRGTYNEQFF
NA,many,TRBV20-1,TRBJ2-3,TGCAGTGCTAGTAACCCAGGCCGGGACACAGATACGCAGTATTTT,CSASNPGRDTDTQYF
NA,NA,TRBV20-1,TRBJ2-5,TGCAGTGCTAGAGGGGCGGGTCTCCAAGAGACCCAGTACTTC,CSARGAGLQETQYF
NA,few,TRBV2,TRBJ2-3,TGTGCCAGCCGGGGATTAAAAACAGATACGCAGTATTTT,CASRGLKTDTQYF